What follows are 23 T cell receptor beta chains derived from one specimen sequenced in a study of response to subunit inactivated influenza vaccine. TCRdb reprocessed the RT-PCR reads via MiXCR and lists one record per CDR3 protein. The table records hundreds of thousands of distinct CDR3 sequences, more than 15% of them present only once. Sequencing used CD4+ T cells sorted from PBMCs, obtained less than 25 months after vaccination. The receptors come from a man aged 50 to 69 who received an inactivated influenza vaccine.

This clonotype turned up a few times. V and J are TRBV6-4 and TRBJ2-2; D ambiguous. The CDR3 loop spans 13 amino acids. Trimming cost V 4 bases and J 3 bases, with 6 bases left between them. Germline assignment: CDR1 MRHNA and CDR2 SNTAGT. The CDR3 is CASSAGHTGELFF. The CDR3 bases are TGTGCCAGCAGTGCTGGTCACACCGGGGAGCTGTTTTTT.

This clonotype was observed a handful of times. The chain combines TRBV12-3 or TRBV12-4 with TRBJ2-1; the D is unclear. This CDR3 comprises 14 residues. The V end lost 3 bases, the J end lost 6 bases, and 12 bases lay between the germline ends. For the CDR3, the DNA is TGTGCCAGCAGTTTTAAGATGTCGGTCAATGAGCAGTTCTTC. Amino acids: CASSFKMSVNEQFF.

Regarding this clonotype: A read error may be the cause here, since a much bigger clone is one base away. The V call is TRBV4-1, the J call TRBJ1-1; D is perhaps TRBD1 (6 bases). This CDR3 has 16 residues. Germline V gene data show CDR1 as MGHRA and CDR2 as YSYEKL. CDR3 sequence: CSSSQINRDNHVEAFF. Written as DNA, the CDR3 is TGCTCCAGCAGCCAGATTAACCGGGACAACCATGTTGAAGCTTTCTTT.

A single count supports this clonotype. The chain joins TRBV10-3 to TRBJ2-5, with 10 bases that match TRBD2. V was clipped by 0 bases and J by 5 bases; unmatched bases: 6. The CDR3 has 16 amino acids. CDR1 is ENHRY and CDR2 is SYGVKD in the germline V gene. CDR3 residues: CAISESLAGERETQYF. The CDR3 region has the DNA TGTGCCATCAGTGAGTCGCTAGCGGGGGAGCGGGAGACCCAGTACTTC.

In its sample, this clonotype was seen a few times. The chain recombines TRBV20-1 with TRBJ2-7, with 8 nucleotides matching TRBD1. The CDR3 has 13 amino acids. The germline V gene has CDR1 DFQATT and CDR2 SNEGSKA (reference sequence). V lost 4 bases and J lost 3; bases outside the gene matches: 5. The CDR3 DNA sequence: TGCAGTGCTATAGCCAGGGGGCTCTACGAGCAGTACTTC. It translates to CSAIARGLYEQYF.

This clonotype was observed a handful of times. CDR3 DNA sequence: TGTGCCAGCAGCTTATCCGGAGCGGGGGCGTACAATGAGCAGTTCTTC. This codes for CASSLSGAGAYNEQFF. This chain links TRBV11-1 with TRBJ2-1; 8 nucleotides align to TRBD2. CDR1 is SGHAT, CDR2 FQDESV, per germline (reference sequence). The CDR3 contains 16 residues. The trim removed 2 bases at V and 4 bases at J, leaving 7 bases unmatched. The full variable domain, with the rest looked up from reference TRBV11-1 and TRBJ2-1, is EAEVAQSPRYKITEKSQAVAFWCDPISGHATLYWYRQILGQGPELLVQFQDESVVDDSQLPKDRFSAERLKGVDSTLKIQPAELGDSAMYLCASSLSGAGAYNEQFFGPGTRLTVL.

The table lists this clonotype with a few counts. This chain links TRBV4-3 with TRBJ2-3; D perhaps matches TRBD1 (6 bases). The CDR3 length is 16 residues. The V gene lost 1 base and the J gene lost 0 bases, with 11 bases spanning the gap. CDR1 and CDR2 (germline): LGHNA, YSLEER. CDR3 in DNA: TGCGCCAGCAGCCAAGGACAGGTACTGAGCACAGATACGCAGTATTTT. Amino acid sequence: CASSQGQVLSTDTQYF.

This clonotype was detected ten times or more. V usage is TRBV12-3 or TRBV12-4 and J usage is TRBJ1-2; D is possibly TRBD1 (6 bases). The V and J ends lost 3 bases and 7 bases respectively, with 15 bases between them. This CDR3 contains 14 residues. Here the CDR3 reads CASSFRGQGGGYTF. DNA for the CDR3: TGTGCCAGCAGTTTTCGGGGACAAGGCGGTGGCTACACCTTC.

V gene TRBV12-3 or TRBV12-4 combines with J gene TRBJ1-1; TRBD1 aligns across 8 bases. The CDR3 contains 16 residues. The V and J ends lost 5 bases and 4 bases, in that order; junction bases with no gene match: 12. DNA of the CDR3: TGTGCCAGCAGTCCAGACCCTCAGGGGGCTGGCACTGAAGCTTTCTTT. It is translated as CASSPDPQGAGTEAFF.

The chain employs TRBV20-1 and TRBJ2-7, with TRBD2 matching 7 bases. The CDR3 is 14 amino acids. V shed 3 bases and J 3 bases; nucleotides not matched to a gene: 8. Germline V gene data show CDR1 as DFQATT and CDR2 as SNEGSKA (reference sequence). The CDR3 is CSASVGGGFYEQYF. The CDR3 nucleotides are TGCAGTGCTAGTGTTGGGGGAGGGTTCTACGAGCAGTACTTC.

The chain carries TRBV10-1 and TRBJ2-2; 9 positions agree with TRBD1. Germline V gene sequence: CDR1 WNHNN, CDR2 SYGVQD (reference sequence). The CDR3 totals 16 residues. With 3 bases clipped from V and 4 bases from J, the junction kept 6 bases outside the gene matches. As DNA, the CDR3 is TGCGCCAGCAGTGAAGTAGGACAGGGGCTCACCGGGGAGCTGTTTTTT. The encoded protein is CASSEVGQGLTGELFF.

The chain carries TRBV20-1 and TRBJ2-3; TRBD2 matches 7 bases. V shed 0 bases and J 0 bases; nucleotides not matched to a gene: 3. The V gene's germline CDR1 is DFQATT and CDR2 SNEGSKA (reference sequence). The CDR3 sequence is 15 residues long. The CDR3 loop reads CSARDMRESTDTQYF. DNA of the CDR3: TGCAGTGCTAGAGATATGCGGGAGAGCACAGATACGCAGTATTTT.

This clonotype has a handful of counts. The gene calls are TRBV24-1 and TRBJ2-1, with D maybe TRBD2 (5 bases). Germline V gene sequence: CDR1 KGHDR, CDR2 SFDVKD. CDR3 length: 16 residues. V was clipped by 4 bases and J by 3 bases, with 15 bases between them. CDR3 sequence: CATSDLSAGDYNEQFF. CDR3 DNA: TGTGCCACCAGTGACCTTAGCGCCGGAGACTACAATGAGCAGTTCTTC.

This clonotype was observed a handful of times. The rearrangement uses TRBV12-3 or TRBV12-4 and TRBJ1-1, with a tentative D call TRBD1 (5 bases). This CDR3 is 15 amino acids long. V lost 0 bases and J 1 base, leaving 9 bases between the germline ends. CDR3 region: CASSLAQGGNTEAFF. CDR3 nucleotide sequence: TGTGCCAGCAGTTTAGCGCAGGGTGGGAACACTGAAGCTTTCTTT.

The chain carries TRBV6-4 and TRBJ2-1; 12 nucleotides line up with TRBD2. This CDR3 spans 15 amino acids. Germline CDR1 and CDR2: MRHNA and SNTAGT. Unmatched junction bases numbered 1, after V lost 5 bases and J lost 2 bases. The CDR3 coding sequence is TGTGCCAGCAGTCCTAGCGGGAGGGCCTACAATGAGCAGTTCTTC. Its protein is CASSPSGRAYNEQFF.

The chain combines TRBV7-9 with TRBJ2-5; no firm D call. V dropped 8 bases and J dropped 0 bases, with 10 bases sitting between them. The CDR3 sequence is 13 residues long. Germline V lookup: CDR1 SEHNR, CDR2 FQNEAQ (reference sequence). The CDR3 nucleotides read TGTGCCAGCGGAGCCTGGTACCAAGAGACCCAGTACTTC. This codes for CASGAWYQETQYF.

This clonotype has only a few counts. This chain connects TRBV28 to TRBJ2-1; the D gene is possibly TRBD1 (6 bases). The CDR3 covers 16 residues. From germline, CDR1 is MDHEN and CDR2 SYDVKM. The ends were cut back, 3 bases at V and 4 bases at J, with 16 bases in the middle. For the CDR3, the DNA is TGTGCCAGCAGTTTGGTCGGGCCAGGGGAATACAATGAGCAGTTCTTC. Protein product: CASSLVGPGEYNEQFF.

DNA for the CDR3: TGTGCCAGCAGCCAAGCTGGAGCGCAATATGGCTACACCTTC. Translating gives CASSQAGAQYGYTF. The chain joins TRBV3-1 to TRBJ1-2; D gene uncertain. Germline CDR1 LGHDT, CDR2 YNNKEL (reference sequence). CDR3 length: 14 residues. The germline V and J ends were trimmed by 1 base and 5 bases, with 11 bases remaining between them.

This clonotype was recorded a few times. The rearrangement uses TRBV4-3 and TRBJ2-1; D possibly corresponds to TRBD1 (8 bases). Looked up from germline, CDR1 is LGHNA and CDR2 is YSLEER. This CDR3 spans 16 amino acids. Between the trimmed V and J ends, which lost 3 bases and 4 bases, there was a span of 16 bases. The chain's CDR3 is CASSHPNRGGYNEQFF. The CDR3 DNA reads TGCGCCAGCAGCCACCCAAACAGGGGGGGATACAATGAGCAGTTCTTC.

This chain links TRBV3-1 with TRBJ2-7; 7 bases match TRBD1. The ends lost 4 bases at V and 6 bases at J; junction bases unmatched: 15. Germline V gives CDR1 LGHDT, CDR2 YNNKEL (reference sequence). The length of the CDR3 is 16 residues. The CDR3: CASSPTRDSGRVEQYF. CDR3 in DNA: TGTGCCAGCAGCCCCACCCGGGACAGCGGTCGTGTCGAGCAGTACTTC.

This clonotype came up a few times. The chain has TRBV12-3 or TRBV12-4 and TRBJ2-6; 9 bases are shared with TRBD1. This CDR3 comprises 16 residues. Trimming at V came to 7 bases and at J to 2 bases, leaving 6 bases not matched to a gene. The CDR3 region has the DNA TGTGCCAGCACCAGGACAGGGGCTGCTGGGGCCAACGTCCTGACTTTC. Encoded protein: CASTRTGAAGANVLTF.

In its sample, this clonotype was seen a few times. The V call is TRBV20-1, the J call TRBJ2-1, with TRBD1 matching over 9 bases. Germline CDR1 and CDR2: DFQATT and SNEGSKA (reference sequence). This CDR3 contains 14 residues. Trimming took 6 bases from V and 7 from J; bases not matched to a gene: 10. CDR3 DNA: TGCAGTGCGAGCGGGACAGGGATGAGAAATGAGCAGTTCTTC. It codes for CSASGTGMRNEQFF.

This clonotype was seen once. CDR3 sequence: CASSLARTGLYHEQYF. The CDR3 coding sequence is TGTGCCAGCAGCTTAGCTAGGACAGGGTTATACCACGAGCAGTACTTC. The V gene is TRBV7-9, the J gene TRBJ2-7; 8 bases map to TRBD1. This CDR3 contains 16 residues. V was pared by 0 bases and J by 5 bases, with 9 bases of the junction left unmatched. Germline-derived CDR1 and CDR2 are SEHNR and FQNEAQ (reference sequence).